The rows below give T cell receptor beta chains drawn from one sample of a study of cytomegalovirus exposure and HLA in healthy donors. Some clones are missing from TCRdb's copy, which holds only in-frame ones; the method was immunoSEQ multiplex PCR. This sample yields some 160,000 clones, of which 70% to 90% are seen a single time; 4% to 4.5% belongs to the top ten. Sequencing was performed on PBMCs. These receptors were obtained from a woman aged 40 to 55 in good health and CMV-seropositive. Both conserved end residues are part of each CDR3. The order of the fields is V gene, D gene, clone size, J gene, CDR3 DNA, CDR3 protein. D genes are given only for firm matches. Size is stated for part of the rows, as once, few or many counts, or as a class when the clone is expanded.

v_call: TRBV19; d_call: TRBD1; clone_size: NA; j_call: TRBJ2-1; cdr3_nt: TGTGCCAGTGGAAGACTCCGGGACAGAACCTACAATGAGCAGTTCTTC; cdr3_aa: CASGRLRDRTYNEQFF
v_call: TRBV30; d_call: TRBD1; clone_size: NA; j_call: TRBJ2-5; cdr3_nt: TGTGCCTGGAGTGTTCCAGGGGGTGTCCAAGAGACCCAGTACTTC; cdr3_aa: CAWSVPGGVQETQYF
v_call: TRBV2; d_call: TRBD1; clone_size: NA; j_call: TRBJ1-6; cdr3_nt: TGTGCCAGCAGTGTTAGGAGGACAGGGGAAAATTCACCCCTCCACTTT; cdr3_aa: CASSVRRTGENSPLHF
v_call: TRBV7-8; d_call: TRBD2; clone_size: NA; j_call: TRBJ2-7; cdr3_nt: TGTGCCAGCAGCTTTGGACTAGCGGGAACCGAGCAGTACTTC; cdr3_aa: CASSFGLAGTEQYF
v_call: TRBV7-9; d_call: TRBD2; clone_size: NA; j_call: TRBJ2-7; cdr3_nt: TGTTCCAGCAGCTTAGCCCTAGCGGGGGGAGGGTCCTACGAGCAGTACTTC; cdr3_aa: CSSSLALAGGGSYEQYF
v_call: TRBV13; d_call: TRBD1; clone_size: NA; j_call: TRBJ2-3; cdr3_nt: TGTGCCAGCAGCTTAGGCCCGCAGGGGGCAGGAGATACGCAGTATTTT; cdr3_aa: CASSLGPQGAGDTQYF
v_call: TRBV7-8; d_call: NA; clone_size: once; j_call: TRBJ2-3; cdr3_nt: TGTGCCAGCAGCTTAGCGTTGACTTCCCTGGATACGCAGTATTTT; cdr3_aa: CASSLALTSLDTQYF
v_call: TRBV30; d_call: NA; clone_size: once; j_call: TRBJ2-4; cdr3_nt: TGTGCCTGGAGTGTATTGGGTCAGGATGAAAACATTCAGTACTTC; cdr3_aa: CAWSVLGQDENIQYF
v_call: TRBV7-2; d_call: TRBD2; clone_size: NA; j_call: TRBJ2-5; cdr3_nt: TGTGCCAGCAGCTTATTCGGGAGGGCCAGAGAGACCCAGTACTTC; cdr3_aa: CASSLFGRARETQYF
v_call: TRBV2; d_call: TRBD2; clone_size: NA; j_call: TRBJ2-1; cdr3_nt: TGTGCCAGCAGGGCAGGACTAGCGGGAGTTGGAGGGAGCTCCTACAATGAGCAGTTCTTC; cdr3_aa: CASRAGLAGVGGSSYNEQFF
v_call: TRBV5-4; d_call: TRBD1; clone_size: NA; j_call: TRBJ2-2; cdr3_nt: TGTGCCAGCAGCTTGGAGGGGGCGCGGAACACCGGGGAGCTGTTTTTT; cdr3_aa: CASSLEGARNTGELFF
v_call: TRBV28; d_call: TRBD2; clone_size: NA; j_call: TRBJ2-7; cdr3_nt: TGTGCCAGCAGTCCCCTCGCGATAGCGGGAGGCCGGGAGCAGTACTTC; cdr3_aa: CASSPLAIAGGREQYF
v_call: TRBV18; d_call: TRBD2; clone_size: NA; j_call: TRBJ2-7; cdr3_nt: TGTGCCAGCTCCCCCGGGGCTAGCGGGATAGCGGCTTACGAGCAGTACTTC; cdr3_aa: CASSPGASGIAAYEQYF
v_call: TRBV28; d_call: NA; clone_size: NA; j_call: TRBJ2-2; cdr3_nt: TGTGCCAGCCGTGTGCAGGGTGGGACCGGGGAGCTGTTTTTT; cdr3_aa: CASRVQGGTGELFF
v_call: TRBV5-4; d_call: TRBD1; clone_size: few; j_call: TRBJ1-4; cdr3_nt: TGTGCCAGCAGCTTGAGACAGGGAAAACTGTTTTTT; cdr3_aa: CASSLRQGKLFF
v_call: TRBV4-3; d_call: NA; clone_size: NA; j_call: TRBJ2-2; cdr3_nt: TGCGCCAGCAGCCCAGCCGACAGAAACACCGGGGAGCTGTTTTTT; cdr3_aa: CASSPADRNTGELFF
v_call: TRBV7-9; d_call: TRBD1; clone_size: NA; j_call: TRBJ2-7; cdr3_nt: TGTGCCAGCACCGAAACAGGGGTCCTCGAGCAGTACTTC; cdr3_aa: CASTETGVLEQYF
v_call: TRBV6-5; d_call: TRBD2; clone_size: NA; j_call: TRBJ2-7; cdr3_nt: TGTGCCAGCAGTTTTGGCCGGGGGGACTACGAGCAGTACTTC; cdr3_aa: CASSFGRGDYEQYF
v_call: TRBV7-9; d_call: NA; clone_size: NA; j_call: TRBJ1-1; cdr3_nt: TGTTCCGTTGGGGGGGCCATCAACACTGAAGCTTTCTTT; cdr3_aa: CSVGGAINTEAFF
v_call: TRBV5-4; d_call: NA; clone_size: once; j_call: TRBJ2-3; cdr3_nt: TGTGCCAGCAGCTTGTTGGGGGACTCTAGCACAGATACGCAGTATTTT; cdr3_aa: CASSLLGDSSTDTQYF
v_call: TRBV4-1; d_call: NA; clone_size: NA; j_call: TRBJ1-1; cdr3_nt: TGCGCCAGCAGCCAAGTTATAGGGGGTCCATTGAACACTGAAGCTTTCTTT; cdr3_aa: CASSQVIGGPLNTEAFF
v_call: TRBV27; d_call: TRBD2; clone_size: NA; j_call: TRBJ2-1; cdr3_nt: TGTGCCCCAGCAGTGAGGCTAGCGGGGGGGGGCCCCTACAATGAGCAGTTCTTC; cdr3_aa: CAPAVRLAGGGPYNEQFF
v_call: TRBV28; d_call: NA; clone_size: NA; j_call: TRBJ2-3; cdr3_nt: TGTGCCAGCAAAAGGCGGATTGGGACACCCGCAGCAGATACGCAGTATTTT; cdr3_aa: CASKRRIGTPAADTQYF
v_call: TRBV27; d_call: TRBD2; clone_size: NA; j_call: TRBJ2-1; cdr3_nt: TGTGCCAGCAGTTTTGGTAGCGGGAGCCACAATGAGCAGTTCTTC; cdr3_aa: CASSFGSGSHNEQFF
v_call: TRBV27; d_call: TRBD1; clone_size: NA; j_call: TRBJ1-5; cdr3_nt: TGTGCCAGCAGCACAGGGGGCCCTAAGGAACCCCAGCATTTT; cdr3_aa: CASSTGGPKEPQHF
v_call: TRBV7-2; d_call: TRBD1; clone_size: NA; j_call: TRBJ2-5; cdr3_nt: TGTGCCAGCAGCTTGAACAGGGGGGAGACCCAGTACTTC; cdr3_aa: CASSLNRGETQYF
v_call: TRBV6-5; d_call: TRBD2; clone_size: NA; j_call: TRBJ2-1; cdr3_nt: TGTGCCAGTCTTGGAGCGGGAGGCCGCAATGAGCAGTTCTTC; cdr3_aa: CASLGAGGRNEQFF
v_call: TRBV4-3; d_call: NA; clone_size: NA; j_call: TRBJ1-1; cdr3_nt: TGCGCCAGCAGCCAAGATATAGGGGCCTGGGGAACTGAAGCTTTCTTT; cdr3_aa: CASSQDIGAWGTEAFF
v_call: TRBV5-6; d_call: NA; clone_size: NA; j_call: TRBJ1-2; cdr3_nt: TGTGCCAGCAGCTCCACAGGGTCTAACTATGGCTACACCTTC; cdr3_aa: CASSSTGSNYGYTF
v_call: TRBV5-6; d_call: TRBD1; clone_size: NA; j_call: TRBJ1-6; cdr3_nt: TGTGCCAGCAGCTTCCAATTACAGGGGGCTCGGTCACCCCTCCACTTT; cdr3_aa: CASSFQLQGARSPLHF
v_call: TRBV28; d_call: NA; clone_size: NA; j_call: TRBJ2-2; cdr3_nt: TGTGCCAGCAGACCCAACAGGGTTGGAAACACCGGGGAGCTGTTTTTT; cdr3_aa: CASRPNRVGNTGELFF
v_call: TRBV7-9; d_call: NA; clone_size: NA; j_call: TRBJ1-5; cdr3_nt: TGTGCCAGCAGCCCACAAACTAGTACAGGGTGGCAGCCCCAGCATTTT; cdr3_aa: CASSPQTSTGWQPQHF
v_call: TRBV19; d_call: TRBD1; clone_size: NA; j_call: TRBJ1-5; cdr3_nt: TGTGCCAGTAGGGACAGGGGCCGCAATCAGCCCCAGCATTTT; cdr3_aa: CASRDRGRNQPQHF
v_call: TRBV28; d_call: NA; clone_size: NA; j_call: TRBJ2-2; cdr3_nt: TGTGCCAGCAGTCCGAACTGGGGGGAGCTGTTTTTT; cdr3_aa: CASSPNWGELFF
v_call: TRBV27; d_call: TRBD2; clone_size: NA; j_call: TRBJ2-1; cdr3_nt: TGTGCCAGCAGCCTTAGACTAGCGGGTGGCCCGTGGGAGCAGTTCTTC; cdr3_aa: CASSLRLAGGPWEQFF
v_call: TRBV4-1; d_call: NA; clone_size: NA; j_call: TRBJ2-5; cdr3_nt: TGCGCCAGCAGTCAACATCAGGGGCCTGGGGGTCAAGAGACCCAGTACTTC; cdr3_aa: CASSQHQGPGGQETQYF
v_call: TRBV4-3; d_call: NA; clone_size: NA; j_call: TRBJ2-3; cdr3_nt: TGCGCCAGCAGCCAAGTTGCCGTCTCTAACACAGATACGCAGTATTTT; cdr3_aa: CASSQVAVSNTDTQYF
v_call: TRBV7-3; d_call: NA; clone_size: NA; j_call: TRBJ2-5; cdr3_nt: TGTGCCAGCAGCCCCACGGGGTCCAGAGAGACCCAGTACTTC; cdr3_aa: CASSPTGSRETQYF
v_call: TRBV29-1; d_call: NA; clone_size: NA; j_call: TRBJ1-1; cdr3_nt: TGCAGCCCAACGGCGGGTCTTGAAGCTTTCTTT; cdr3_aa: CSPTAGLEAFF
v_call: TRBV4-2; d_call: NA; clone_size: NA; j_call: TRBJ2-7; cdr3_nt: TGTGCCAGCAGCCAAGGGGGGGGCCTCTCCTACGAGCAGTACTTC; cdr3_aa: CASSQGGGLSYEQYF
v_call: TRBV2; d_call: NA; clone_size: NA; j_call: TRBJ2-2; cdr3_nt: TGTGCCAGCAGGTTGCAGGGGAACACCGGGGAGCTGTTTTTT; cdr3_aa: CASRLQGNTGELFF
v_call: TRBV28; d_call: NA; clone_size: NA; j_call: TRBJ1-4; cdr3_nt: TGTGCCAGCAGCCAAATAGGACAGCGGACATATGAAAAACTGTTTTTT; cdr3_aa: CASSQIGQRTYEKLFF
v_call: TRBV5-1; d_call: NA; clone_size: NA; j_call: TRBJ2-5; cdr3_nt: TGCGCCAGCAGCTTGGGGGGCACCCAAGAGACCCAGTACTTC; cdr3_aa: CASSLGGTQETQYF
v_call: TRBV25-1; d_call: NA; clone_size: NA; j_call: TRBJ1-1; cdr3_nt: TGTGTCAGCAGCGCCGGGTCGAACACTGAAGCTTTCTTT; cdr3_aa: CVSSAGSNTEAFF
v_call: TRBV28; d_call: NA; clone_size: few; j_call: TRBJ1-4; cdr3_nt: TGTGCCAGCAGCCCGGGACAAGATGAAAAACTGTTTTTT; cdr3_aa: CASSPGQDEKLFF
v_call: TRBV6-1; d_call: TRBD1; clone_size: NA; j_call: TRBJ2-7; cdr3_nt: TGTGCCAGCAGTGAGGGGGACAGTAGATTCTACGAGCAGTACTTC; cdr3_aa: CASSEGDSRFYEQYF
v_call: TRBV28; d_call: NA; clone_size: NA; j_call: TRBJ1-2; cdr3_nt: TGTGCCAGCAGTTTAGGGGCCCAGGGGCCCCAGGGCTACACCTTC; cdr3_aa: CASSLGAQGPQGYTF
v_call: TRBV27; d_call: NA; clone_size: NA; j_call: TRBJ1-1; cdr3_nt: TGTGCCAGCAGTTTCGACACTTCAAACACTGAAGCTTTCTTT; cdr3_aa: CASSFDTSNTEAFF
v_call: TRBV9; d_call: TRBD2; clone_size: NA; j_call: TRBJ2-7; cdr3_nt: TGTGCCAGCAGCCTGAGCCAAGCGGGAGGTGCCGACGAGCAGTACTTC; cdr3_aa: CASSLSQAGGADEQYF
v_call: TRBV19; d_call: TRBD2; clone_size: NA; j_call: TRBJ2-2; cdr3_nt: TGTGCCAGTAGTATCCACAGCGGGGCCAACACCGGGGAGCTGTTTTTT; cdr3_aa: CASSIHSGANTGELFF
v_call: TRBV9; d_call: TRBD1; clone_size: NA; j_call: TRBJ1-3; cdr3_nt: TGTGCCAGCAGCGTAGAGGGACAGCCTGGAAACACCATATATTTT; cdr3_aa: CASSVEGQPGNTIYF